These T cell receptor beta chains were read from a single sample in a study of blood T cell repertoires in COVID-19. Repertoires were generated with immunoSEQ multiplex PCR, while TCRdb's copy carries only in-frame clones and drops some. The sample lists roughly 250,000 clones, roughly 90% occurring once. What was sequenced was peripheral blood. Receptors were obtained from a woman aged 40 to 49 who had recovered from COVID-19. Both conserved end residues are part of each CDR3. Fields, in order: V gene, clone size, D gene, J gene, CDR3 DNA, CDR3 protein. A D gene is named only where the DNA matches it firmly. Rows give clone size only sometimes, using once, few, many, or a class for an expanded clone.

TRBV4-3,NA,NA,TRBJ2-7,TGCGCCAGCAGCCAAGGGGCGGACGGAGGCTACGAGCAGTACTTC,CASSQGADGGYEQYF
TRBV10-3,once,TRBD1,TRBJ1-1,TGTGCCATCAGTTTGGACAGGGGGACTGAAGCTTTCTTT,CAISLDRGTEAFF
TRBV30,NA,TRBD1,TRBJ1-2,TGTGCCTGGAGTGGCGACAGGGGTTTCGGCTACACCTTC,CAWSGDRGFGYTF
TRBV5-6,NA,NA,TRBJ1-1,TGTGCCAGCAGCTTGGGTGGCCAGGGTCGAGCTTTCTTT,CASSLGGQGRAFF
TRBV3-1/TRBV3-2,NA,TRBD2,TRBJ2-3,TGTGCCAGCAGCCGGCGGGGGGGCCGGGGAGATACGCAGTATTTT,CASSRRGGRGDTQYF
TRBV27,NA,NA,TRBJ2-3,TGTGCCAGCAGTTCAGCCGGGTCCACAGCGGGAGATACGCAGTATTTT,CASSSAGSTAGDTQYF
TRBV4-1,NA,TRBD1,TRBJ1-5,TGCGCCAGCAGCCAACGTGACAGGGGTGGCAATCAGCCCCAGCATTTT,CASSQRDRGGNQPQHF
TRBV9,many,NA,TRBJ1-2,TGTGCCAGCAGCGCTACAGGGCAATATGGCTACACCTTC,CASSATGQYGYTF
TRBV21-1,NA,NA,TRBJ2-7,TGTGCCAGCAGCAAAGGGTCAGGCTCCTACGAGCAGTACTTC,CASSKGSGSYEQYF
TRBV21-1,NA,NA,TRBJ2-3,TGTGCCAGCAGCAAAGAAGACTCTAGCACAGATACGCAGTATTTT,CASSKEDSSTDTQYF
TRBV5-5,NA,NA,TRBJ2-5,TGTGCCAGCAGCCTGGGGGCGTTGCGGGGGCCTTCTGAGGAGACCCAGTACTTC,CASSLGALRGPSEETQYF
TRBV7-9,once,NA,TRBJ2-5,TGTGCCAGCAGCTTAGCTGCAGTAAGAGAGACCCAGTACTTC,CASSLAAVRETQYF
TRBV3-1/TRBV3-2,once,TRBD2,TRBJ2-5,TGTGCCAGCAGCCAAGATAGACTAGCGGGAGGGGAGACCCAGTACTTC,CASSQDRLAGGETQYF
TRBV19,few,NA,TRBJ2-3,TGTGCCAGTAGCTTCCGGGGGAGCGATACGCAGTATTTT,CASSFRGSDTQYF
TRBV19,NA,NA,TRBJ2-1,TGTGCCAGTAGTATAATGCGTAGCTCCTACAATGAGCAGTTCTTC,CASSIMRSSYNEQFF
TRBV7-8,NA,TRBD2,TRBJ2-7,TGTGCCAGCAGCTTAACCCCTAGCGGGAGGTCCTACGAGCAGTACTTC,CASSLTPSGRSYEQYF
TRBV4-1,NA,NA,TRBJ2-1,TGCGCCAGCAGCCGGACACAGGGAGGGGAGCAGTTCTTC,CASSRTQGGEQFF
TRBV3-1/TRBV3-2,NA,NA,TRBJ1-3,TGTGCCAGCAGCCAAGCGTTGCAGGTGAGCTCTGGAAACACCATATATTTT,CASSQALQVSSGNTIYF
TRBV27,NA,TRBD2,TRBJ2-1,TGTGCCAGCAGTTTTAGGCCGGGGGGGCCCCATGAGCAGTTCTTC,CASSFRPGGPHEQFF
TRBV18,NA,TRBD1,TRBJ1-5,TGTGCCAGCTCACGGGGACAGGGGACGTATGGCAATCAGCCCCAGCATTTT,CASSRGQGTYGNQPQHF
TRBV19,few,NA,TRBJ1-6,TGTGCCAGTAGTATCGTTAAGGCGGGCGCTGGTAATTCACCCCTCCACTTT,CASSIVKAGAGNSPLHF
TRBV7-2,NA,TRBD2,TRBJ2-3,TGTGCCAGCAGCCTCCCCGGGACTAGCGGGAGGGGCACAGATACGCAGTATTTT,CASSLPGTSGRGTDTQYF
TRBV7-6,NA,TRBD1,TRBJ2-7,TGTGCCAGCAGCTTAGGACAGGGTGGGATCTACGAGCAGTACTTC,CASSLGQGGIYEQYF
TRBV7-9,NA,NA,TRBJ1-4,TGTGCCAGCAGCTTAGGCGGAGGGGCTAATGAAAAACTGTTTTTT,CASSLGGGANEKLFF
TRBV5-1,NA,NA,TRBJ2-6,TGCGCCAGCAGGGCGAGCGGCTCTGGGGCCAACGTCCTGACTTTC,CASRASGSGANVLTF
TRBV10-3,NA,NA,TRBJ2-7,TGTGCCATCAGTGGACGGGTCTACGAGCAGTACTTC,CAISGRVYEQYF
TRBV18,NA,TRBD1,TRBJ2-2,TGTGCCAGCTCACCCGACAGGGATCGGGAGCTGTTTTTT,CASSPDRDRELFF
TRBV3-1/TRBV3-2,NA,NA,TRBJ1-6,TGTGCCAGCAGCCTACCACCTACTAGCTCCTATAATTCACCCCTCCACTTT,CASSLPPTSSYNSPLHF
TRBV7-2,once,TRBD2,TRBJ2-7,TGTGCCAGCAGCTTACCGAGACTAGCGGGGGGACGTGGCGAGCAGTACTTC,CASSLPRLAGGRGEQYF
TRBV9,NA,NA,TRBJ1-6,TGTGCCAGCAGCGTAACCCCAGGGAATAATTCACCCCTCCACTTT,CASSVTPGNNSPLHF
TRBV7-8,NA,TRBD1,TRBJ2-7,TGTGCCAGCAGCTACGGCACAGGGGGGTCCTACGAGCAGTACTTC,CASSYGTGGSYEQYF
TRBV7-3,NA,NA,TRBJ2-1,TGTGCCAGCAGTACCCGCGTCGGGACTGGCGGAGATGAGCAGTTCTTC,CASSTRVGTGGDEQFF
TRBV5-6,NA,TRBD2,TRBJ2-7,TGTGCCAGCAGCTTAACTAGCGGGAGCTACGAGCAGTACTTC,CASSLTSGSYEQYF
TRBV9,NA,TRBD1,TRBJ1-6,TGTGCCAGCAGCGTAGAGCCCAGGGGGGACTATAATTCACCCCTCCACTTT,CASSVEPRGDYNSPLHF
TRBV28,NA,NA,TRBJ1-5,TGTGCCAGCAGTTCGATCCGGGACAAGGGGGACCTTAGCAATCAGCCCCAGCATTTT,CASSSIRDKGDLSNQPQHF
TRBV7-2,few,TRBD2,TRBJ2-4,TGTGCCAGCAGCTCACCCCCTCCTAGCGGAAACATTCAGTACTTC,CASSSPPPSGNIQYF
TRBV7-9,NA,NA,TRBJ1-3,TGTGCCAGCAGCCCTACAGGGTCTGGAAACACCATATATTTT,CASSPTGSGNTIYF
TRBV6-5,few,NA,TRBJ1-1,TGTGCCAGCAGTTACGCCGTCGGGGGTTTGAACACTGAAGCTTTCTTT,CASSYAVGGLNTEAFF
TRBV5-1,NA,NA,TRBJ1-6,TGCGCCAGCAGCTTGGACAGATACGATAATTCACCCCTCCACTTT,CASSLDRYDNSPLHF
TRBV4-2,NA,TRBD2,TRBJ2-5,TGTGCCAGCAGCCAAGATCTAGGACTAGCGGGGTACCAAGAGACCCAGTACTTC,CASSQDLGLAGYQETQYF
TRBV5-6,NA,TRBD1,TRBJ1-2,TGTGCCAGCAGCCAGACAGGGGTCCATGGCTACACCTTC,CASSQTGVHGYTF
TRBV14,NA,TRBD1,TRBJ2-7,TGTGCCAGCAGCCAAGTTCCAGGGGGAACTGTGCAGTACTTC,CASSQVPGGTVQYF
TRBV6-2/TRBV6-3,NA,NA,TRBJ1-5,TGTGCCAGCAGTTACCCTCACTTCAATCAGCCCCAGCATTTT,CASSYPHFNQPQHF
TRBV27,NA,TRBD1,TRBJ2-2,TGTGCCAGCAGTTTATCGTGGACAGGGGGCTTGACCGGGGAGCTGTTTTTT,CASSLSWTGGLTGELFF
TRBV6-2/TRBV6-3,NA,TRBD2,TRBJ2-1,TGTGCCAGCAGTACCGGGACTAGCGGGGCCGGTGAGCAGTTCTTC,CASSTGTSGAGEQFF
TRBV10-3,NA,TRBD2,TRBJ2-1,TGTGCCATCAGTGAAGCGGGAGGCGCCTACAATGAGCAGTTCTTC,CAISEAGGAYNEQFF
TRBV2,NA,TRBD2,TRBJ2-1,TGTGCCAGCTCCCGGGAGGAGTACAATGAGCAGTTCTTC,CASSREEYNEQFF
TRBV5-1,NA,NA,TRBJ2-5,TGCGCCAGCAGAGGGGGACGGGCTGAGACCCAGTACTTC,CASRGGRAETQYF
TRBV7-2,NA,NA,TRBJ1-2,TGTGCCAGCAGCTTTGGGACACAGAGCTATGGCTACACCTTC,CASSFGTQSYGYTF